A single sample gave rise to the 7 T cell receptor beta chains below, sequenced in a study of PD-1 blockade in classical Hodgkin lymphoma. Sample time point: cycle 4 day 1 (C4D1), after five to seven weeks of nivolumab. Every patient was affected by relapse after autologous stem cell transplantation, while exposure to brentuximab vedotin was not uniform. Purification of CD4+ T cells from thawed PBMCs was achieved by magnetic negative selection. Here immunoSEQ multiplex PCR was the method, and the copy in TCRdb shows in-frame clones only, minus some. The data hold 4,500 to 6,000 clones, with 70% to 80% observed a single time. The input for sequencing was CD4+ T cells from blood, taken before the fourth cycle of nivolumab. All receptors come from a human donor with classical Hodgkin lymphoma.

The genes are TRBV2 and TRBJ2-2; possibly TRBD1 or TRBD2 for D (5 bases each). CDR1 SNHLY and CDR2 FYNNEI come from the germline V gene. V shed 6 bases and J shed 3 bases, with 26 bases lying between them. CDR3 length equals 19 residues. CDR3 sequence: CASSPLLGWGGPHTGELFF. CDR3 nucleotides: TGTGCCAGCAGCCCCCTACTAGGGTGGGGCGGACCACACACCGGGGAGCTGTTTTTT.

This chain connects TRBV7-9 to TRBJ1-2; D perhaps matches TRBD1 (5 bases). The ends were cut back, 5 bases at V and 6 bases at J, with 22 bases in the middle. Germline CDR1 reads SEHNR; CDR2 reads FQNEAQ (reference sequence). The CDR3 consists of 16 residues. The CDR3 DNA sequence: TGTGCCAGCAGCCAAGATGCCCGACCGCGGGGGGATGGCTACACCTTC. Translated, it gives CASSQDARPRGDGYTF.

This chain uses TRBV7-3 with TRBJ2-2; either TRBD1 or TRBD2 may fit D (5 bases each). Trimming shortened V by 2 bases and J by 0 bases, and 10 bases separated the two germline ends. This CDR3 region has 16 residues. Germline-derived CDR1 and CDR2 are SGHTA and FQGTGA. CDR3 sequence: CASSLQGPSNTGELFF. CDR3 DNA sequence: TGTGCCAGCAGCTTACAGGGACCCTCGAACACCGGGGAGCTGTTTTTT.

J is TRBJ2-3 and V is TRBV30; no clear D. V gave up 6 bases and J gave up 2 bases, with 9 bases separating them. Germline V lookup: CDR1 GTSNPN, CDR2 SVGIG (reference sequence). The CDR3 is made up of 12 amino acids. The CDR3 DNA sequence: TGTGCCTGCTTAAGGCCCACAGATACGCAGTATTTT. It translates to CACLRPTDTQYF. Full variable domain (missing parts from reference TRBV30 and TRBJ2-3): SQTIHQWPATLVQPVGSPLSLECTVEGTSNPNLYWYRQAAGRGLQLLFYSVGIGQISSEVPQNLSASRPQDRQFILSSKKLLLSDSGFYLCACLRPTDTQYFGPGTRLTVL.

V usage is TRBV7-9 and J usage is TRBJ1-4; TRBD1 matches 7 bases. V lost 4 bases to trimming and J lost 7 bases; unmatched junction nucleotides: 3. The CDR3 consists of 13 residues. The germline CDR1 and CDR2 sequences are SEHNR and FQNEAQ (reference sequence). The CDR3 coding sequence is TGTGCCAGCAGCTCGACAGGGAGTGAAAAACTGTTTTTT. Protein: CASSSTGSEKLFF.

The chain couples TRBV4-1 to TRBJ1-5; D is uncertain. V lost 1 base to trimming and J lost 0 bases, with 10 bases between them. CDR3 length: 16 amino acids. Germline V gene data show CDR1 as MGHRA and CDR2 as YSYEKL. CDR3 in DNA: TGCGCCAGCAGCCAAGTTGCCGGGATTAGCAATCAGCCCCAGCATTTT. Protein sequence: CASSQVAGISNQPQHF.

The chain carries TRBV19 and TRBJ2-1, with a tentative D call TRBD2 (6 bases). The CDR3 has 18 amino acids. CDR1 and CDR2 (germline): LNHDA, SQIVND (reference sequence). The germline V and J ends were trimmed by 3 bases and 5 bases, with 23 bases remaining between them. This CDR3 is CASSMGWRGRKRDNEQFF. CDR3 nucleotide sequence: TGTGCCAGTAGTATGGGCTGGCGGGGACGAAAAAGGGACAATGAGCAGTTCTTC.